These 3 T cell receptor beta chains were all obtained from the same sample, sequenced in a study of blood T cell repertoires in COVID-19. The protocol was immunoSEQ multiplex PCR, while the TCRdb copy is restricted to in-frame clones and leaves out a portion. This sample has around 170,000 clones, with more than 70% found just once. Sequenced material: peripheral blood. The receptors stem from a man between 60 and 75 years old with acute or convalescent COVID-19.

This clone was seen a handful of times. J is TRBJ1-1 and V is TRBV19; 12 bases match TRBD1. CDR3 size: 18 residues. With 3 bases clipped from V and 4 bases from J, the junction kept 12 bases outside the gene matches. Germline CDR1 reads LNHDA; CDR2 reads SQIVND (reference sequence). CDR3 in DNA: TGTGCCAGTAGTATCTCCGGGACAGGGGGCTTGTTCGGCACTGAAGCTTTCTTT. This codes for CASSISGTGGLFGTEAFF.

The gene calls are TRBV7-3 and TRBJ1-2; TRBD1 aligns across 8 bases. Germline values: CDR1 SGHTA, CDR2 FQGTGA. V trimming: 5 bases; J trimming: 0 bases; junction bases outside the gene matches: 5. The CDR3 has 15 residues. The CDR3 bases are TGTGCCAGCAGCGACCGGGGACAGGCTAACTATGGCTACACCTTC. It specifies CASSDRGQANYGYTF.

This chain uses TRBV7-2 with TRBJ1-6; TRBD1 matches 9 bases. This CDR3 is 16 amino acids long. Trimming removed 5 bases from V and 0 bases from J; junction bases left unmatched: 2. Germline loops: CDR1 SGHTA, CDR2 FQGNSA. CDR3 residues: CASSTQGASYNSPLHF. CDR3 nucleotide sequence: TGTGCCAGCAGCACACAGGGGGCCTCCTATAATTCACCCCTCCACTTT.